This T cell receptor (beta chain) appears in the sequencing data of a study of T cell repertoires in cytomegalovirus infection. CDR1 and CDR2 (germline): LGHNA, YNFKEQ. The germline V and J ends were trimmed by 0 bases and 8 bases, with 19 bases remaining between them. The CDR3 loop spans 17 amino acids. MiXCR, applied by TCRdb to the reads, yields one record per CDR3 protein. The table lists about 450,000 distinct CDR3 sequences, roughly a third of them singletons. The sequence derives from a human donor in good health (CMV status not recorded). Some clones in this sample may be carry-over from other donors' samples. The chain couples TRBV4-2 to TRBJ1-4; D remains ambiguous. The sample taken for sequencing was PBMCs. For the CDR3, the DNA is TGTGCCAGCAGCCAAGACATCTCGAAAGTGATTGGAGAAAAACTGTTTTTT. Protein product: CASSQDISKVIGEKLFF.